This T cell receptor (beta chain) is from a study of T cell responses to AZD1222 COVID-19 vaccine. Overall study results and limits: Clonal diversity may have been underestimated in mostly white British donors.

Remarks on this clone: The antigen is unknown.

TCRdb's copy holds only in-frame clones and misses some; the assay was immunoSEQ multiplex PCR. The sample lists about 150,000 clones; 92% were seen once. Germline CDR1 SGHAT, CDR2 FQNNGV. The CDR3 loop spans 16 amino acids. After removal of 1 base from V and 6 bases from J, the junction contained 8 bases not matched to a gene. The origin of this receptor is an adult who received the AZD1222 COVID-19 vaccine. The chain uses TRBV11-2 and TRBJ2-3, with 9 nucleotides matching TRBD2. The sequencing used peripheral blood, collected 28 days after the second AZD1222 dose. CDR3 region: CASSLVAGEGWDTQYF. The DNA of the CDR3 is TGTGCCAGCAGCTTAGTAGCGGGAGAAGGATGGGATACGCAGTATTTT.